These T cell receptor beta chains were read from a single sample in a study of cytomegalovirus exposure and HLA in healthy donors. Measured with immunoSEQ multiplex PCR; TCRdb has only the in-frame clones, and not every one. Counted here are 200,000 to 250,000 clones, 60% to 80% occurring once; the ten biggest clones make up 1.5% to 2%. What was sequenced was PBMCs. These receptors were collected from a man aged 18 to 30 in good health and CMV-seronegative. Both conserved end residues are part of each CDR3. The D gene is left open where the match is weak. Size tells how often a clone was seen (once, few, many) or the class of an expanded clone, and some rows leave it out.

>TRBV30|once|TRBJ1-2|NA
TGTGCCTGGAGTGTACAACAGTTAAACTATGGCTACACCTTC
CAWSVQQLNYGYTF
>TRBV12-5|once|TRBJ1-1|TRBD1
TGTGCTAGTGGTTCCGATAGAGGGACAGGGAACACTGAAGCTTTCTTT
CASGSDRGTGNTEAFF
>TRBV12-5|NA|TRBJ1-5|NA
TGTGCTAGTGGTTTGGACCAGGGACAGCCCCAGCATTTT
CASGLDQGQPQHF
>TRBV5-6|NA|TRBJ2-5|TRBD2
TGTGCCAGCACGGGACTAGCGGGGGGCTGGTACCAAGAGACCCAGTACTTC
CASTGLAGGWYQETQYF
>TRBV30|NA|TRBJ2-5|NA
TGTGCCTGGAGTTTGGGACATCAAGAGACCCAGTACTTC
CAWSLGHQETQYF
>TRBV10-3|few|TRBJ1-4|TRBD1
TGTGCCATCAGCCCAAAGGGGGACAGGGGTGAAAAACTGTTTTTT
CAISPKGDRGEKLFF
>TRBV6-6|NA|TRBJ1-6|NA
TGTGCCAGCAGTTACGCCCAGGGGTACGGTAATTCACCCCTCCACTTT
CASSYAQGYGNSPLHF
>TRBV18|NA|TRBJ2-3|NA
TGTGCCAGCTCACCGGTCGGGACAGATACGCAGTATTTT
CASSPVGTDTQYF
>TRBV15|NA|TRBJ2-3|NA
TGTGCCACCAGCAGAGGACTAGATAGCACAGATACGCAGTATTTT
CATSRGLDSTDTQYF
>TRBV4-2|NA|TRBJ2-5|TRBD2
TGTGCCAGCAGCCAAGAGGTGCTAGCGGGAGAGACCCAGTACTTC
CASSQEVLAGETQYF
>TRBV5-1|once|TRBJ1-1|NA
TGCGCCAGCAGCTTGGTTGGGGGGGCTCACACTGAAGCTTTCTTT
CASSLVGGAHTEAFF
>TRBV7-9|NA|TRBJ2-7|NA
TGTGCCAGCAGCGCCACAGGGTTTACCTACGAGCAGTACTTC
CASSATGFTYEQYF
>TRBV7-2|NA|TRBJ1-2|TRBD1
TGTGCCAGCAGCTCCCAGACAGGGGGATTGGATGGCTACACCTTC
CASSSQTGGLDGYTF
>TRBV7-6|NA|TRBJ2-1|TRBD2
TGTGCCAGCAGCTTAAACCTAGCGGGAGTGTTTCATGAGCAGTTCTTC
CASSLNLAGVFHEQFF
>TRBV30|NA|TRBJ2-1|NA
TGTGCCTGGGGGGCGGCGGTAAGCTCCTACAATGAGCAGTTCTTC
CAWGAAVSSYNEQFF
>TRBV7-9|NA|TRBJ1-1|NA
TGTGCCGTCGACGACGGGTCCGTGAACACTGAAGCTTTCTTT
CAVDDGSVNTEAFF
>TRBV6-5|NA|TRBJ1-2|NA
TGTGCCAGCAGTCTCGGGGGAGGTTATATGGGCTACACCTTC
CASSLGGGYMGYTF
>TRBV28|NA|TRBJ1-5|NA
TGTGCCAGCAGTTCTCAAGGTACAGCCTATAGCAATCAGCCCCAGCATTTT
CASSSQGTAYSNQPQHF
>TRBV9|NA|TRBJ1-4|NA
TGTGCCAGCAGCGCGGAGGGGGGGAGCCCTAATGAAAAACTGTTTTTT
CASSAEGGSPNEKLFF
>TRBV30|NA|TRBJ2-3|NA
TGTGCCTGGAGTGTACTTAGCGGAAGCACAGATACGCAGTATTTT
CAWSVLSGSTDTQYF
>TRBV7-3|NA|TRBJ2-2|NA
TGTGCCAGCAGCTTAGTCAGGGAAGCCGGGGAGCTGTTTTTT
CASSLVREAGELFF
>TRBV7-2|NA|TRBJ2-1|TRBD1
TGTGCCAGCCGACAGGGGATGTACAATGAGCAGTTCTTC
CASRQGMYNEQFF
>TRBV11-2|NA|TRBJ1-4|NA
TGTGCCAGCAGCTTAGTAGGCACAGGACAACACGAAAAACTGTTTTTT
CASSLVGTGQHEKLFF
>TRBV27|NA|TRBJ2-3|NA
TGTGCCAGCAGTTTACAGGTCCCTAGCACAGATACGCAGTATTTT
CASSLQVPSTDTQYF
>TRBV5-1|NA|TRBJ1-6|NA
TGCGCCAGCAGCTTGCGGGACATAGGATCACCCCTCCACTTT
CASSLRDIGSPLHF
>TRBV9|NA|TRBJ2-3|TRBD2
TGTGCCAGCAGCGTAGCCGCGGGGGTCCCCCTGGGCACAGATACGCAGTATTTT
CASSVAAGVPLGTDTQYF
>TRBV19|NA|TRBJ1-2|NA
TGTGCCAGTAGTGCGACTGATATCTATGGCTACACCTTC
CASSATDIYGYTF
>TRBV6-6|once|TRBJ2-7|TRBD1
TGTGCCAGCAGTGCAACAGGGGAAGAGCAGTACTTC
CASSATGEEQYF
>TRBV6-1|NA|TRBJ2-7|NA
TGTGCCAGCATGGGAGTAAGCTACGAGCAGTACTTC
CASMGVSYEQYF
>TRBV27|NA|TRBJ2-1|TRBD2
TGTGCCAGCAGCTCACCATCGACTAGCGGGAGGGCCGTTGCCTACAATGAGCAGTTCTTC
CASSSPSTSGRAVAYNEQFF
>TRBV30|NA|TRBJ2-1|TRBD2
TGTGCCTTAGCGGGAAGCTCCTACAATGAGCAGTTCTTC
CALAGSSYNEQFF
>TRBV10-2|NA|TRBJ1-4|TRBD1
TGCGCCAGCAGTACAGGGGCGTATGAAAAACTGTTTTTT
CASSTGAYEKLFF
>TRBV7-8|NA|TRBJ2-1|NA
TGTGCCAGCAGCTTAGTCGGGGGAGGACCCAATGAGCAGTTCTTC
CASSLVGGGPNEQFF
>TRBV9|NA|TRBJ1-2|TRBD1
TGTGCCAGCAGCCTAATAGGACAGGGTGGCTATGGCTACACCTTC
CASSLIGQGGYGYTF
>TRBV4-3|NA|TRBJ2-7|TRBD1
TGCGCCAGCAGCCAATGGACAGGGGTTCGTTACGAGCAGTACTTC
CASSQWTGVRYEQYF
>TRBV6-5|NA|TRBJ1-2|TRBD1
TGTGCCAGCACCGGGACAGGGGACGACTATGGCTACACCTTC
CASTGTGDDYGYTF
>TRBV6-5|NA|TRBJ1-2|NA
TGTGCCAGCAGTTACGGGGGGGGCACCACTAACTATGGCTACACCTTC
CASSYGGGTTNYGYTF
>TRBV19|NA|TRBJ1-5|NA
TGTGCCAGTAGTATAGATCGCGGCAGGGTTAATCAGCCCCAGCATTTT
CASSIDRGRVNQPQHF
>TRBV28|NA|TRBJ1-2|TRBD1
TGTGCCAGCAGTTCAGGGGGCGACGACTATGGCTACACCTTC
CASSSGGDDYGYTF
>TRBV20-1|NA|TRBJ2-7|TRBD2
TGCAGTGCTTCTAGCGGCGAGCAGTACTTC
CSASSGEQYF
>TRBV7-7|NA|TRBJ1-4|NA
TGTGCTAGCAGCCACCACCCGTGGGCCCCTCGGAATGAAAAACTGTTTTTT
CASSHHPWAPRNEKLFF
>TRBV19|NA|TRBJ2-1|TRBD2
TGTGCCAGTAGTATCCCTAGCGGGATCATCAATGAGCAGTTCTTC
CASSIPSGIINEQFF
>TRBV27|NA|TRBJ1-1|TRBD1
TGTGCCAGCAGTTTGACAGGGTCTACTACTGAAGCTTTCTTT
CASSLTGSTTEAFF
>TRBV15|NA|TRBJ2-7|TRBD1
TGTGCCACCAGCATAAGGACAGGGTTATCTTCCTACGAGCAGTACTTC
CATSIRTGLSSYEQYF
>TRBV7-2|NA|TRBJ2-3|NA
TGTGCCAGCAGCTTAATAATCTTCGGGAAGGGGAGGACAGATACGCAGTATTTT
CASSLIIFGKGRTDTQYF
>TRBV15|NA|TRBJ2-1|TRBD2
TGTGCCACCAGCGGACGGGGGGGCACATACAATGAGCAGTTCTTC
CATSGRGGTYNEQFF
>TRBV5-6|NA|TRBJ2-7|NA
TGTGCCAGCAGCTTGCGTGGAGGGTACGACGAGCAGTACTTC
CASSLRGGYDEQYF
>TRBV7-2|NA|TRBJ1-1|NA
TGTGCCAGCAGCTTAGTCGGGGAGAACACTGAAGCTTTCTTT
CASSLVGENTEAFF
>TRBV7-8|NA|TRBJ2-7|TRBD2
TGTGCCAGCAGCCAGACTAGCGGGGCAGCCTACGAGCAGTACTTC
CASSQTSGAAYEQYF
>TRBV4-3|NA|TRBJ2-1|TRBD2
TGCGCCAGCAGCTTTCGTGGACTAGCGGAGTACAATGAGCAGTTCTTC
CASSFRGLAEYNEQFF